Sequencing of this T cell receptor beta chain was carried out in a study of cytomegalovirus exposure and HLA in healthy donors. The CDR3 totals 14 residues. Looked up from germline, CDR1 is SGHAT and CDR2 is FQNNGV. Trimming took 4 bases from V and 4 from J; bases not matched to a gene: 5. Worth noting for this clone: Its antigen remains unidentified.

Vbeta (60) and Jbeta (13) primers were used in the PCR. Data came from immunoSEQ multiplex PCR; TCRdb stores just in-frame clones and leaves some out. The sample yields 100,000 or so clones, about 79% seen once. General study results and limits: TCR beta chain V- and J-gene trimming was linked, in a later analysis, to a missense variant in DCLRE1C. There were some V segments, including TRBV6-2 and TRBV6-3, excluded as indistinguishable.

Input material: PBMCs. This clonotype was sampled from a man aged 50 or older in good health and CMV-seropositive. The chain couples TRBV11-2 to TRBJ2-3, with 7 nucleotides matching TRBD2. The CDR3 reads CASSSQAGADTQYF. The CDR3 nucleotides are TGTGCCAGCAGCTCACAGGCGGGGGCAGATACGCAGTATTTT. Together with reference TRBV11-2 and TRBJ2-3, the CDR3 gives the full variable domain: EAGVAQSPRYKIIEKRQSVAFWCNPISGHATLYWYQQILGQGPKLLIQFQNNGVVDDSQLPKDRFSAERLKGVDSTLKIQPAKLEDSAVYLCASSSQAGADTQYFGPGTRLTVL.